The TCR beta chain described here comes from a study of blood T cell repertoires in COVID-19. This clone was observed a single time. V was clipped by 5 bases and J by 2 bases, with 3 bases between them. This CDR3 has 12 amino acids. The germline V gene encodes CDR1 MNHEY and CDR2 SMNVEV (reference sequence). The assay was immunoSEQ multiplex PCR, and TCRdb's table has in-frame clones only and misses some. Altogether 20,000 to 30,000 clones are present, 81% being singletons, with the ten largest covering 2% to 2.5%. The sequenced sample was peripheral blood. This sequence joins TRBV27 and TRBJ2-2; D is ambiguous. This receptor was obtained from a woman aged 70-85 years with COVID-19, enrolled during active disease. CDR3 in DNA: TGTGCCAGCAGTCTTAACACCGGGGAGCTGTTTTTT. It is translated as CASSLNTGELFF.